This TCR beta chain originates from a study of cytomegalovirus exposure and HLA in healthy donors. From germline, CDR1 is MNHGY and CDR2 SAAAGT. CDR3 length: 15 residues. V was trimmed by 3 bases and J by 1 base, leaving 7 bases between them. The primer mix had 60 Vbeta and 13 Jbeta primers. TCRdb keeps only in-frame clones here, not all; method: immunoSEQ multiplex PCR. The sample contains 170,000 or so clones, about four fifths of which appear only once. As to this clone: Its antigen is not known.

General study results and limits: The classifier, whose performance was assessed in both the original and validation cohorts, reportedly diagnosed cytomegalovirus status with high specificity and sensitivity.

The rearrangement uses TRBV6-8 and TRBJ2-6; D gene unclear. This receptor was identified in a man aged 30 to 45 in good health and CMV-seropositive. The specimen was PBMCs. CDR3 coding DNA: TGTGCCAGCAGTTATGGTGAGTCTGGGGCCAACGTCCTGACTTTC. Protein product: CASSYGESGANVLTF.